This TCR beta chain was identified in a study of T cell responses to AZD1222 COVID-19 vaccine. Germline CDR1 reads MGHDK; CDR2 reads SYGVNS. The CDR3 has 13 residues. V dropped 1 base and J dropped 7 bases, with 10 bases sitting between them. Comment on this clone: Its antigen is still unknown.

TCRdb's copy holds only in-frame clones and misses some; the assay was immunoSEQ multiplex PCR. The sample consists of fewer than 120,000 clones, 80% to 90% of them appearing once. Pooled samples include second doses given at about 4 or 12 weeks. General study points: Spike-wide coverage was observed for vaccine-associated CD4 TCRs, with dominant responses at 160-218 and 743-854.

The clonotype comes from an adult who received the AZD1222 COVID-19 vaccine. This chain links TRBV25-1 with TRBJ1-2; a possible D gene is TRBD1 (6 bases). Here the sequenced sample was peripheral blood, taken 28 days after the second AZD1222 dose. CDR3 sequence reads: CASSEWGGLGYTF. The CDR3 DNA reads TGTGCCAGCAGTGAATGGGGGGGGCTTGGCTACACCTTC.